The 5 T cell receptor beta chains given below trace back to one sample, sequenced in a study of blood T cell repertoires in COVID-19. TCRdb's copy holds only in-frame clones and misses some; the assay was immunoSEQ multiplex PCR. The sample lists about 150,000 clones; 84% were seen once. Sequencing was carried out using peripheral blood. The receptors originated from a woman at least 80 years old with COVID-19, enrolled during active disease.

The chain uses TRBV7-2 and TRBJ1-6, with D possibly being TRBD1 (6 bases). The CDR3 has 14 amino acids. The germline V gene has CDR1 SGHTA and CDR2 FQGNSA. The germline V and J ends were trimmed by 5 bases and 11 bases, with 16 bases remaining between them. CDR3 residues: CASSPWGPGPPLHF. The CDR3 bases are TGTGCCAGCAGCCCATGGGGGCCTGGACCACCCCTCCACTTT.

This clone occurred a few times. This chain joins TRBV11-2 and TRBJ1-2; 9 bases fit TRBD1. After removal of 6 bases from V and 5 bases from J, the junction contained 16 bases not matched to a gene. CDR3 size: 17 residues. CDR1 and CDR2 from the germline V gene are SGHAT and FQNNGV. Here the CDR3 DNA reads TGTGCCAGCAGTGTACCGGGACAGGGTCCTCCTGGGTATGGCTACACCTTC. Encoded protein: CASSVPGQGPPGYGYTF.

The chain employs TRBV30 and TRBJ2-5; tentatively, D is TRBD2 (5 bases). The CDR3 is made up of 14 amino acids. Per the germline V gene, CDR1 is GTSNPN and CDR2 is SVGIG (reference sequence). Trimming stripped 0 bases from V and 4 bases from J, with 12 bases between. The CDR3 here is CAWSVGSFGETQYF. The CDR3 DNA sequence: TGTGCCTGGAGTGTAGGGAGTTTTGGAGAGACCCAGTACTTC.

Remarks on this clone: The junction departs from the called germline gene at one end, perhaps through a read error. The genes are TRBV7-7 and TRBJ1-5; D remains ambiguous. There are 14 residues in the CDR3. Germline CDR1 is SSHAT and CDR2 is FNYEAQ (reference sequence). The CDR3 nucleotides are TGTGCTAGCAGCTTCGACATCAGCAATCAGCCCCAGCATTTT. It is translated as CASSFDISNQPQHF.

The J gene is TRBJ2-3, the V gene TRBV27, with D possibly TRBD1 on 5 matching bases. The CDR3 is 13 amino acids. CDR1 and CDR2 (germline): MNHEY, SMNVEV (reference sequence). V was trimmed by 2 bases and J by 4 bases, leaving 7 bases between them. CDR3 region: CASSLGAPDTQYF. The CDR3 nucleotides are TGTGCCAGCAGTTTAGGGGCGCCAGATACGCAGTATTTT.